Sequencing of this TCR beta chain was carried out in a study of T cells in localized non-small cell lung cancer (dated by TCRdb to 2018 to 2021). Broadly, across the study: The study examined T cell repertoires in a few hundred patients with early-stage NSCLC and compared tumors with uninvolved tumor-adjacent lungs. The cohort consisted of roughly 240 treatment-naive NSCLC patients whose localized lung tumors had been resected. NSCLC patients had a mean age of around 70 years, and fewer than 150 were male and nearly 110 female. Results the study describes overall, beyond this receptor: Longer overall survival was associated with higher blood T cell density, whereas shorter survival was associated with higher adjacent-lung clonality. A median of approximately 62 of the top 100 tumor clones turned up in the paired uninvolved adjacent lung, and 25 to 35 of those clones also ranked among the top 100 of that same adjacent lung. Because the study design was exploratory, TCR variables were selected using unadjusted p-values without false-discovery rate correction. Because multi-region tumor sequencing was not done, intratumor heterogeneity could not be ruled out. Uninvolved tumor-adjacent lung showed the highest T cell clonality, higher than tumor, which suggests more focused antigenic responses in the adjacent lung.

The immunoSEQ Assay was used to sequence TCR beta CDR3 regions from DNA. Under the source paper's analysis protocol: T cell density was computed as TCR beta template counts normalized to usable DNA estimated by amplifying housekeeping genes. Richness was estimated with the preseqR package, extrapolating to 400,000 templates for PBMC samples and 120,000 templates for tissue samples. Clonality was calculated as one minus Pielou's evenness. Tissue-enriched TCRs were identified through differential abundance testing performed on productive amino-acid clonotypes, with a minimum total count of 5 and an alpha of 0.1. The Jaccard Index and the Morisita Overlap Index were used to measure how much the repertoires overlapped between compartments. GLIPH clustered TCR beta CDR3s with public tetramer-defined viral CDR3s; viral motifs required at least three viral sequences plus V-gene enrichment. Here the immuneACCESS table is served through TCRdb, limited to in-frame sequences with V and J called. Missing clones are a known gap in these copies; in checked studies unresolved V genes cover under half, and the rest lacks a known reason. The V and J calls and clone size were taken over from that table, and D and trimming were inferred from the DNA. Across this sample there are roughly 61,000 clones, with roughly 79% seen only once. Clones ranked in the top ten supply roughly 4.5% of the sample.

A note on this clone: There is no known antigen for this receptor. No much larger clone is present one base from it, and per-base qualities are unavailable.

As encoded in the germline V gene (reference sequence), CDR1 is GTSNPN while CDR2 is SVGIG. The CDR3 measures 12 amino acids from cysteine to phenylalanine. Only CDR3 DNA is held: 36 bases, read in frame from base 1. V lost 4 bases and J lost 6 bases; the stretch between them is 10 bases long. At diagnosis, tumor, uninvolved tumor-adjacent lung and peripheral blood were collected and then preserved as a mix of FFPE and fresh-frozen material. For TCR repertoire profiling, the blood samples were analyzed as peripheral blood mononuclear cells. This TCR derives from a man aged 40 to 69 with stage II lung adenocarcinoma. Recombination joined TRBV30 with TRBJ2-4, with no D gene named confidently. The sequences come from PBMCs, collected before any cancer treatment. The DNA is as follows: TGTGCCTGGATGCGGTACAGAAACATTCAGTACTTC. Translated, this gives CAWMRYRNIQYF.